This paragraph reports one T cell receptor beta chain. Its specificity is not known. Clones were read by immunoSEQ multiplex PCR, and TCRdb kept only the in-frame ones, dropping some. The profile covers hundreds of thousands of clones, with around 93% appearing a single time and less than 25% taken by the ten largest. Looked up from germline, CDR1 is SNHLY and CDR2 is FYNNEI. V shed 1 base, J shed 5 bases, and the junction held 0 bases outside the gene matches. CDR3 length: 13 residues. The naive CD8 subset, CD45RO-negative cells positively selected for CCR7, excluded terminally differentiated effector memory CD45RA+ cells. The sample belongs to a study of shared clonotypes between healthy human individuals. Findings of the study overall: With four donors compared, 4% to 5% of naive CD4 clonotypes were shared. Relative to memory subsets, naive subsets generally showed larger estimated richness.

The chain has TRBV2 and TRBJ2-3; TRBD2 agrees at 7 bases. The sequence was obtained from a man aged 30-40 years in good health. The sequenced sample was naive CD8+ T cells sorted from blood. The CDR3 is CASSEGGGDTQYF. The CDR3 coding sequence is TGTGCCAGCAGTGAAGGCGGGGGAGATACGCAGTATTTT. Combining the CDR3 with reference TRBV2 and TRBJ2-3 gives the whole variable domain EPEVTQTPSHQVTQMGQEVILRCVPISNHLYFYWYRQILGQKVEFLVSFYNNEISEKSEIFDDQFSVERPDGSNFTLKIRSTKLEDSAMYFCASSEGGGDTQYFGPGTRLTVL.